This T cell receptor (beta chain) was observed in a study of T cell repertoires in cytomegalovirus infection. Remarks on this clonotype: Its antigen is unknown.

TCRdb ran MiXCR on the reads and lists one entry per CDR3 protein. The sample records roughly 920,000 distinct CDR3 sequences, around 29% being singletons. The sequence was obtained from a human donor in good health (CMV status not recorded). Some clones in this sample may be carry-over from other donors' samples. Sequencing used cultured CD8+ T cells from PBMCs, obtained from culture after CMV antigen stimulation.

CDR3 loop: CASSLVTGGGFGEQFF. The CDR3 coding sequence is TGTGCCAGCAGTTTAGTTACAGGGGGCGGATTTGGGGAGCAGTTCTTC. The chain links TRBV12-3 or TRBV12-4 to TRBJ2-1; 9 bases map to TRBD1. The V gene end was trimmed by 1 base and the J gene end by 10 bases; junction bases not matched to a gene: 11. The CDR3 spans 16 residues.